This TCR beta chain was sequenced during a study of blood T cell repertoires in COVID-19. Under the authors' procedure: Reference gene primer amplification gave nucleated cell count estimates. Only in-frame clones appear in the TCRdb table, and some are missing; sequencing was by immunoSEQ multiplex PCR. That table gives V, J and clone size, and the DNA gave D and trimming. The sample lists about 34,000 clones, about 85% occurring once. The V end was cut by 6 bases, the J end by 4 bases, with 13 bases between. There are 15 residues in the CDR3. Looked up from germline, CDR1 is MNHNY and CDR2 is SVGAGI (reference sequence).

The clonotype was recovered from a human donor with acute or convalescent COVID-19. The donor label of this sample is uncertain. The chain has TRBV6-6 and TRBJ2-6; tentatively, D is TRBD1 (5 bases). The sequenced material came from peripheral blood. CDR3 region: CASSQTGIGANVLTF. CDR3 DNA: TGTGCCAGCAGCCAAACAGGAATCGGGGCCAACGTCCTGACTTTC.